Listed here is a single T cell receptor (beta chain). Its antigen is still unknown. The PCR contained 60 Vbeta and 13 Jbeta primers. Method: immunoSEQ multiplex PCR; TCRdb's copy keeps in-frame clones and lacks some. The sample shows approximately 170,000 clones, around 74% of them seen only once. This CDR3 has 15 amino acids. CDR1 is MNHEY, CDR2 SVGAGI, per germline. The junction had 1 base not matched to a gene; V was cut back by 0 bases and J by 4 bases. This specimen belongs to a study of cytomegalovirus exposure and HLA in healthy donors. The study, taken as a whole, reports: Most TCR beta V segments were productive about 90% or about 30% of the time in an earlier analysis. According to the study, 150 to 200 TCR beta chains were cytomegalovirus-associated. Compared with the roughly 670-donor mean, an Asian-associated ancestry cluster reportedly had fewer N-insertions, according to a later analysis. Most TCRs appeared rarely, but some public TCRs recurred in many donors.

The receptor was isolated from a female donor in good health and CMV-seronegative. The sequencing sample was made of PBMCs. This rearrangement joins TRBV6-5 to TRBJ2-1; 9 nucleotides line up with TRBD2. This CDR3 is CASSYSGLAYNEQFF. CDR3 DNA sequence: TGTGCCAGCAGTTACTCGGGACTAGCATACAATGAGCAGTTCTTC.